This T cell receptor (beta chain) appears in the sequencing data of a study of a mutant IDH1 vaccine in newly diagnosed glioma. Across the study: Pretreatment consisted of radiotherapy, temozolomide, or both, with most receiving both.

Some clones are missing from TCRdb's copy, which holds only in-frame ones; the method was immunoSEQ multiplex PCR. Of tens of thousands of clones listed, approximately 80% are singletons. Noted time point: baseline, week 1 (first vaccination visit). The treatment: pre-vaccination baseline after standard-of-care therapy. The clonotype was recovered from a man aged 40-55 years with glioma. Some clones in this sample may be carry-over from other donors' samples. This specimen consisted of PBMCs, obtained from a glioma patient treated with radiotherapy, temozolomide or both.

CDR3 loop: CASSLLQGDTQYF. The CDR3 nucleotides read TGTGCCAGCAGCCTACTTCAGGGCGACACGCAGTATTTT. This chain joins TRBV7-9 and TRBJ2-3; a possible D gene is TRBD1 (5 bases). The CDR3 runs 13 residues. Between the trimmed V and J ends, which lost 5 bases and 9 bases, there was a span of 15 bases. Germline CDR1 is SEHNR and CDR2 is FQNEAQ (reference sequence).